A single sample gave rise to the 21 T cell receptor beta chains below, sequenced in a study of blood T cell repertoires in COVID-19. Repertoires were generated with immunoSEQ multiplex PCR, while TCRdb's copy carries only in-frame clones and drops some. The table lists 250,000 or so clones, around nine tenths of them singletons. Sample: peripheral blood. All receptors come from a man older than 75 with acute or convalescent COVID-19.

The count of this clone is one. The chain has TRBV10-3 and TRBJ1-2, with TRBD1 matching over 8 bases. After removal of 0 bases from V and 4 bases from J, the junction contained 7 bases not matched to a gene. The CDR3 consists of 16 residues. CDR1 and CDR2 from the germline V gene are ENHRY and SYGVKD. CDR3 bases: TGTGCCATCAGTGAGTCGACAGACAGGGGAGTCTATGGCTACACCTTC. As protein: CAISESTDRGVYGYTF.

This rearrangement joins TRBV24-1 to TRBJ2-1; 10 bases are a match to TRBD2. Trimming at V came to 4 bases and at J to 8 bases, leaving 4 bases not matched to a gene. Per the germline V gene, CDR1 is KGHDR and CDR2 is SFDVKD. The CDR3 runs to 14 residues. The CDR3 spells CATSDSGRVDEQFF. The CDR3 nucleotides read TGTGCCACCAGTGACAGCGGGAGGGTAGATGAGCAGTTCTTC.

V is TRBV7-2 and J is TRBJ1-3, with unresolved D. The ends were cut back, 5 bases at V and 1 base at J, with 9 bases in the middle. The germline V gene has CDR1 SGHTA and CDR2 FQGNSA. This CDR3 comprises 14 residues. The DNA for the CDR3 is TGTGCCAGCAGCCGTACAGAATCTGGAAACACCATATATTTT. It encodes CASSRTESGNTIYF.

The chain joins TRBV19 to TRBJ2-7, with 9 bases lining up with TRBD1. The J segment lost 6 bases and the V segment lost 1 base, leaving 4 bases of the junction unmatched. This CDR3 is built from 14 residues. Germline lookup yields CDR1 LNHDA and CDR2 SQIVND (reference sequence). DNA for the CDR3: TGTGCCAGTAGTATAGTACAGGGGGCGGTCGAGCAGTACTTC. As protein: CASSIVQGAVEQYF. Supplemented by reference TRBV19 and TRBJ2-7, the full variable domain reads DGGITQSPKYLFRKEGQNVTLSCEQNLNHDAMYWYRQDPGQGLRLIYYSQIVNDFQKGDIAEGYSVSREKKESFPLTVTSAQKNPTAFYLCASSIVQGAVEQYFGPGTRLTVT.

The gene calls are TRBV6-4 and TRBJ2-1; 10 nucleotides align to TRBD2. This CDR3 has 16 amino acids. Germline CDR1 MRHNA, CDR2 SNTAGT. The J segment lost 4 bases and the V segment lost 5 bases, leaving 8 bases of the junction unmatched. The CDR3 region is CASSREGLASYNEQFF. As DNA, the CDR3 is TGTGCCAGCAGTCGAGAGGGACTAGCGAGTTACAATGAGCAGTTCTTC.

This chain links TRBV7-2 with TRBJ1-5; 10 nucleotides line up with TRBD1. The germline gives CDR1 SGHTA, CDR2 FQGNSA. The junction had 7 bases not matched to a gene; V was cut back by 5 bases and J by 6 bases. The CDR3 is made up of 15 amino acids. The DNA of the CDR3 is TGTGCCAGCAGCCCGGGACAGGGGTTGGCTCAGCCCCAGCATTTT. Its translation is CASSPGQGLAQPQHF.

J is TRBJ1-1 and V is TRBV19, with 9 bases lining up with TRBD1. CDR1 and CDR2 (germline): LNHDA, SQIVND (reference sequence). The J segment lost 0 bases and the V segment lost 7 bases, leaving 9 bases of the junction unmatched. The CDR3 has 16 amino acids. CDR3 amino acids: CASNKPGQGVNTEAFF. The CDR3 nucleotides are TGTGCCAGTAATAAACCGGGACAGGGCGTGAACACTGAAGCTTTCTTT.

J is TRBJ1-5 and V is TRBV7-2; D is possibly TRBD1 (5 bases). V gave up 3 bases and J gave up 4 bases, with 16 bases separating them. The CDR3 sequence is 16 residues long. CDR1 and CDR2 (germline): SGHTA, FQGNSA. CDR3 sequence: CASSLQAGPTNQPQHF. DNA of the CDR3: TGTGCCAGCAGCTTGCAGGCAGGGCCGACTAATCAGCCCCAGCATTTT.

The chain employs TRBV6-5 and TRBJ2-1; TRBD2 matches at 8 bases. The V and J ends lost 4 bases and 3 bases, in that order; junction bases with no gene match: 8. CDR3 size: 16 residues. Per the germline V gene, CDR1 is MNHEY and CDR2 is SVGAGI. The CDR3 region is CASSSLLAESYNEQFF. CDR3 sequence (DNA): TGTGCCAGCAGTTCCTTACTAGCGGAGAGCTACAATGAGCAGTTCTTC.

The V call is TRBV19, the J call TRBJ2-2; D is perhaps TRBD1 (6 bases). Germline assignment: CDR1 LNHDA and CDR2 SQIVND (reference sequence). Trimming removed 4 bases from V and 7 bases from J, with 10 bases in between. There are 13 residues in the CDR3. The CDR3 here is CASSNTGYGELFF. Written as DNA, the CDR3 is TGTGCCAGTAGTAACACAGGGTACGGGGAGCTGTTTTTT.

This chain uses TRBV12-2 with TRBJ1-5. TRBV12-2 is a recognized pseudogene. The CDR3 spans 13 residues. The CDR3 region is CASRFGRVQPQHF. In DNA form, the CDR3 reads TGTGCAAGTCGCTTTGGGAGAGTTCAGCCCCAGCATTTT.

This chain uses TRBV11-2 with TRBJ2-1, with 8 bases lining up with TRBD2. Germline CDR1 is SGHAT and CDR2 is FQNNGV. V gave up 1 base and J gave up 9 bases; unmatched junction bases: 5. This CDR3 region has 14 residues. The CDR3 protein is CASSLAGGPGEQFF. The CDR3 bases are TGTGCCAGCAGCTTAGCGGGGGGGCCCGGTGAGCAGTTCTTC.

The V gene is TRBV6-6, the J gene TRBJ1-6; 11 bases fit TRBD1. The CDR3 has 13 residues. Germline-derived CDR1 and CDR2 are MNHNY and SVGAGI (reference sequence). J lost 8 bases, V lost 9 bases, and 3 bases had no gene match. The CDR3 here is CARPGQGDSPLHF. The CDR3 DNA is TGTGCCAGACCGGGACAGGGGGATTCACCCCTCCACTTT.

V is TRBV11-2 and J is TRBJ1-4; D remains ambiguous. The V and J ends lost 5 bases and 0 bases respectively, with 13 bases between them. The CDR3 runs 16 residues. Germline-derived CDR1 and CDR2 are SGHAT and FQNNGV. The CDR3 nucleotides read TGTGCCAGCAGCCCGCGAGAGATTTCAACTAATGAAAAACTGTTTTTT. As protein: CASSPREISTNEKLFF. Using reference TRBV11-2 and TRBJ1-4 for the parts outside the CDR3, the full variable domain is EAGVAQSPRYKIIEKRQSVAFWCNPISGHATLYWYQQILGQGPKLLIQFQNNGVVDDSQLPKDRFSAERLKGVDSTLKIQPAKLEDSAVYLCASSPREISTNEKLFFGSGTQLSVL.

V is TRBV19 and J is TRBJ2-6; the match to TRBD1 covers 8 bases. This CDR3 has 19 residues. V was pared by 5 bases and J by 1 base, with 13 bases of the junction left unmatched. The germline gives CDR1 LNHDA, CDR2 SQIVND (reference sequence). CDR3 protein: CASSVPAGQVLSGANVLTF. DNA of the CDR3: TGTGCCAGTAGTGTGCCGGCGGGACAGGTCCTGTCTGGGGCCAACGTCCTGACTTTC.

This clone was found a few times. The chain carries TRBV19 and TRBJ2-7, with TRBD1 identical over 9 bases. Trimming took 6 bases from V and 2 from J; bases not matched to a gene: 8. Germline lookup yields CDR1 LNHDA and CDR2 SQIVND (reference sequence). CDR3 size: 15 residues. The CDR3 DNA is TGTGCCAGTAGAGCCAGGGACAGGGATGCCTACGAGCAGTACTTC. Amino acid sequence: CASRARDRDAYEQYF. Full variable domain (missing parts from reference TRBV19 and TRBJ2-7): DGGITQSPKYLFRKEGQNVTLSCEQNLNHDAMYWYRQDPGQGLRLIYYSQIVNDFQKGDIAEGYSVSREKKESFPLTVTSAQKNPTAFYLCASRARDRDAYEQYFGPGTRLTVT.

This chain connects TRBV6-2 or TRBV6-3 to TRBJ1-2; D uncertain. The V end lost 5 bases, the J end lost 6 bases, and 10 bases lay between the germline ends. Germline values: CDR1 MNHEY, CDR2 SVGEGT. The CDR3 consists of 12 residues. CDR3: CASSPLAHGYTF. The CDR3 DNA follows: TGTGCCAGCAGTCCCCTGGCCCATGGCTACACCTTC.

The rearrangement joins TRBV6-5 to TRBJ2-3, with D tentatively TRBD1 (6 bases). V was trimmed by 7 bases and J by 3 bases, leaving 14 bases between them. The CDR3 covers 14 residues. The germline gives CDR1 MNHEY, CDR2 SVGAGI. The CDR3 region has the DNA TGTGCCAGCAACCCAACACAGGGAACAGATACGCAGTATTTT. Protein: CASNPTQGTDTQYF.

The CDR3 reads CASSQDRGGPRKDTQYF. The CDR3 nucleotides are TGTGCCAGCAGCCAAGATCGCGGGGGGCCCCGCAAGGATACGCAGTATTTT. This chain links TRBV3-1 (or the pseudogene TRBV3-2) with TRBJ2-3; 8 positions agree with TRBD2. The junction had 11 bases not matched to a gene; V was cut back by 0 bases and J by 6 bases. The germline CDR1 and CDR2 sequences are LGHDT and YNNKEL (reference sequence). The CDR3 has 17 amino acids.

The CDR3 nucleotides are TGTGCCAGCAGCCAAAACTTAGCGGGAGAGGTGCAGTACTTC. Protein: CASSQNLAGEVQYF. The gene calls are TRBV3-1 (or the pseudogene TRBV3-2) and TRBJ2-7; the match to TRBD2 covers 9 bases. The CDR3 consists of 14 residues. The V segment lost 2 bases and the J segment 9 bases; nucleotides outside the gene matches: 8. Germline V gene lookup returns CDR1 LGHDT and CDR2 YNNKEL (reference sequence).

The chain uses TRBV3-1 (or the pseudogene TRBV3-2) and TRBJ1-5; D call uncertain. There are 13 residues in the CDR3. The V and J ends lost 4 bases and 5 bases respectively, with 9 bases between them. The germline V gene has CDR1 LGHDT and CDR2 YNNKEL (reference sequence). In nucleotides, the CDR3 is TGTGCCAGCAGCCTAGGAGATTATCAGCCCCAGCATTTT. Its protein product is CASSLGDYQPQHF.